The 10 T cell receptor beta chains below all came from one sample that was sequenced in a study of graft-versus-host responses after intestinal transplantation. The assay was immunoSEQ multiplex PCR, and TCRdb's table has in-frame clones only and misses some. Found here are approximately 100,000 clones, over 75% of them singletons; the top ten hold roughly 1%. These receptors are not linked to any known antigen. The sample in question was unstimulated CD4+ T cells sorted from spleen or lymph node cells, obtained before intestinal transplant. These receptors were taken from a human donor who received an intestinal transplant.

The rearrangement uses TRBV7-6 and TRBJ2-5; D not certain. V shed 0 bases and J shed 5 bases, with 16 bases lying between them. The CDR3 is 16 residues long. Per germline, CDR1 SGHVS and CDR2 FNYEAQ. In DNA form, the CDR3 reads TGTGCCAGCAGCTTAGCGTATGCATCCCCGGCGGAGACCCAGTACTTC. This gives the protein CASSLAYASPAETQYF.

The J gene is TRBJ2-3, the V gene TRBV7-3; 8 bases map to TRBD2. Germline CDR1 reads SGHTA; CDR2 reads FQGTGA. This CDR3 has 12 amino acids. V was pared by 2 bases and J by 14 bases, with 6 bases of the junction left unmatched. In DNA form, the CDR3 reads TGTGCCAGCAGCTTAGGAGCGGGAGTTCCGTATTTT. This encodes CASSLGAGVPYF. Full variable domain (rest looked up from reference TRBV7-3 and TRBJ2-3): GAGVSQTPSNKVTEKGKYVELRCDPISGHTALYWYRQSLGQGPEFLIYFQGTGAADDSGLPNDRFFAVRPEGSVSTLKIQRTERGDSAVYLCASSLGAGVPYFGPGTRLTVL.

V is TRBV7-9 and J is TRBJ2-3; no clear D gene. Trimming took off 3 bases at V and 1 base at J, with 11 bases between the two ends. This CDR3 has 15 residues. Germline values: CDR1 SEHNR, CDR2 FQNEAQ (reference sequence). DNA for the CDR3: TGTGCCAGCAGCTTTTTGCTAAGCGGCACAGATACGCAGTATTTT. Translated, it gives CASSFLLSGTDTQYF.

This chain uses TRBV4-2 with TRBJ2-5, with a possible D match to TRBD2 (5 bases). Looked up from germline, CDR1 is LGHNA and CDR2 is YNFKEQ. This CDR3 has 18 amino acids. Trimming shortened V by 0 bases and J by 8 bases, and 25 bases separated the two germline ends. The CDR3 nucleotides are TGTGCCAGCAGCCAAGATGGTAGCCCCGGGAACGGAGCCCGAACCCAGTACTTC. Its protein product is CASSQDGSPGNGARTQYF.

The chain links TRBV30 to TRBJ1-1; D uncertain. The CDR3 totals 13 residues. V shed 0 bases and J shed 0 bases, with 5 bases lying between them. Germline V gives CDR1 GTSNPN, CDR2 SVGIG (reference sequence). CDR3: CAWSVQLNTEAFF. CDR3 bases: TGTGCCTGGAGTGTACAGCTGAACACTGAAGCTTTCTTT.

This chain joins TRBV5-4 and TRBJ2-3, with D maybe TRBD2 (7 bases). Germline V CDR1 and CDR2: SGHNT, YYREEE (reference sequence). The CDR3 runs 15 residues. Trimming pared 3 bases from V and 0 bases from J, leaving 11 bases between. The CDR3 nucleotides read TGTGCCAGCAGCTACGGGGGGCAGAGCACAGATACGCAGTATTTT. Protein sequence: CASSYGGQSTDTQYF. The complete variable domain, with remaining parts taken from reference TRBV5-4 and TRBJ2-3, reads ETGVTQSPTHLIKTRGQQVTLRCSSQSGHNTVSWYQQALGQGPQFIFQYYREEENGRGNFPPRFSGLQFPNYSSELNVNALELDDSALYLCASSYGGQSTDTQYFGPGTRLTVL.

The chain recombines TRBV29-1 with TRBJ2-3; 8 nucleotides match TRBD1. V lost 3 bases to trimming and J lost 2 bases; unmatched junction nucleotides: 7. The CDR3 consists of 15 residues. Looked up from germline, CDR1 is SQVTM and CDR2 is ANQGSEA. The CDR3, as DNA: TGCAGCGTTGACGGGACAGGTCTATCCACAGATACGCAGTATTTT. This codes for CSVDGTGLSTDTQYF.

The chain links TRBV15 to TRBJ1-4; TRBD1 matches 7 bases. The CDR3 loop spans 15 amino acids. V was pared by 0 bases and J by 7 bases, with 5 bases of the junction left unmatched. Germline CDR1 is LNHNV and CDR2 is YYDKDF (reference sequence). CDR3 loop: CATSRDDRVGEKLFF. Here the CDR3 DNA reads TGTGCCACCAGCAGAGATGACAGGGTCGGTGAAAAACTGTTTTTT.

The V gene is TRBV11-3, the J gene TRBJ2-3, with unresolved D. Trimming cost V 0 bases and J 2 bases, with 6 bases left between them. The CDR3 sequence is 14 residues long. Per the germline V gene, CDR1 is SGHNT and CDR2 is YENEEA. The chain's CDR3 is CASSLDTHTDTQYF. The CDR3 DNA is TGTGCCAGCAGCTTAGACACCCACACAGATACGCAGTATTTT.

The CDR3 DNA follows: TGTGCCAGCAGTGAAGGCATAAGTGACTATGGCTACACCTTC. Amino acid sequence: CASSEGISDYGYTF. J is TRBJ1-2 and V is TRBV6-1; D gene uncertain. The germline V gene has CDR1 MNHNS and CDR2 SASEGT. V was cut by 1 base and J by 3 bases, with 9 bases left in between. The CDR3 spans 14 residues.